This T cell receptor beta chain was sequenced during a study of CD8+ T cells in alopecia areata. Study-level information: Those treated were given oral tofacitinib at 5 to 10 mg twice daily.

Treatment denoted: oral pan-JAK inhibitor, 5-10 mg twice daily. The CDR3 is made up of 16 amino acids. Germline V gene data show CDR1 as LGHNA and CDR2 as YNFKEQ. Trimming took 4 bases from V and 3 from J; bases not matched to a gene: 7. In each case, RNA was isolated and then reverse transcribed into cDNA as the sequencing template. The data were produced by immunoSEQ multiplex PCR, yet TCRdb's version contains in-frame clones alone and is incomplete. This table holds some 190,000 clones, approximately 50% found once. The receptor's source is a human donor with alopecia areata. The sample consisted of CD8+ T cells sorted from blood, taken around week 54, from a patient treated with tofacitinib. The rearrangement links TRBV4-2 to TRBJ2-3; 10 positions agree with TRBD2. CDR3 sequence (DNA): TGTGCCAGCAGCCCCGGAAGCGGGGGGGCGACAGATACGCAGTATTTT. It is translated as CASSPGSGGATDTQYF.